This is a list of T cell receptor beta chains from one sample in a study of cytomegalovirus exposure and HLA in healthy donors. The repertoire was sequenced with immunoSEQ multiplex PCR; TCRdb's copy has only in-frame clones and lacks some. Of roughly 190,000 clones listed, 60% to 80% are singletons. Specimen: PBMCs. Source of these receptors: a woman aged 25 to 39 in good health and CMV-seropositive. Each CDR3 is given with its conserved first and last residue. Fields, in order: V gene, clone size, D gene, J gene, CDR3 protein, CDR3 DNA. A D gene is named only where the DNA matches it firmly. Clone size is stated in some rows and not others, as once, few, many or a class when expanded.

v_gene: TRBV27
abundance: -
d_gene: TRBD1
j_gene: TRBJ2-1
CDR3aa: CASGAGTGGRNEQFF
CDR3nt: TGTGCCAGTGGGGCCGGGACAGGGGGCCGGAATGAGCAGTTCTTC

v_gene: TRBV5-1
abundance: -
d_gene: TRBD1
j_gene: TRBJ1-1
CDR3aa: CASSFQSGGANTEAFF
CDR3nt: TGCGCCAGCAGCTTTCAGTCAGGGGGCGCGAACACTGAAGCTTTCTTT

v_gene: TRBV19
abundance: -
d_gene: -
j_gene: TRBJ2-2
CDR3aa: CASSFEGTGELFF
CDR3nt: TGTGCCAGTAGTTTCGAGGGTACCGGGGAGCTGTTTTTT

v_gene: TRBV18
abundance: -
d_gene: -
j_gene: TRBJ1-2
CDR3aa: CASSPGEGSSSGYTF
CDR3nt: TGTGCCAGCTCTCCAGGCGAGGGATCTTCTAGTGGCTACACCTTC

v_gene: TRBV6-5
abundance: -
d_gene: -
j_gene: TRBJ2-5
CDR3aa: CASRREIQETQYF
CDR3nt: TGTGCCAGCAGGAGGGAGATCCAAGAGACCCAGTACTTC

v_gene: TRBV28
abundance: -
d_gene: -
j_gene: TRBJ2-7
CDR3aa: CASNPPGQMTYEQYF
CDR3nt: TGTGCAAGCAACCCCCCGGGACAAATGACCTACGAGCAGTACTTC

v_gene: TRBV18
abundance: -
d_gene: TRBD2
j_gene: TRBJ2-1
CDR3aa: CASSPTLAGDEQFF
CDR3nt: TGTGCCAGCTCACCGACTCTAGCGGGAGATGAGCAGTTCTTC

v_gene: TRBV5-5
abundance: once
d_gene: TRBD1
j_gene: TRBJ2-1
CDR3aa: CASSRPGTGYNEQFF
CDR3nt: TGTGCCAGCAGCCGTCCCGGGACAGGGTACAATGAGCAGTTCTTC

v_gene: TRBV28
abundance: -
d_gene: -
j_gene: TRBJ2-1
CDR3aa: CASSFVGARRQFF
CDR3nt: TGTGCCAGCAGTTTTGTCGGAGCTAGGAGGCAGTTCTTC

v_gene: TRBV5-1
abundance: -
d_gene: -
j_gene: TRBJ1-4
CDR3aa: CASSLEYLGASEKLFF
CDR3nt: TGCGCCAGCAGCTTGGAATATCTGGGGGCAAGTGAAAAACTGTTTTTT

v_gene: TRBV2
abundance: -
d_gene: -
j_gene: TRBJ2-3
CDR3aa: CASSYGGLLADTQYF
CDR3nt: TGTGCCAGCAGTTATGGGGGCCTATTGGCAGATACGCAGTATTTT

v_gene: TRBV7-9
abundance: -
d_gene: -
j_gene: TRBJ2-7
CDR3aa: CSSRPTAGEQYF
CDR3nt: TGTTCCAGCAGACCGACAGCGGGCGAGCAGTACTTC

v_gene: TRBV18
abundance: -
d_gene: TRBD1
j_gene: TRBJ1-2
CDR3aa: CASSDGQGYGYTF
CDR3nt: TGTGCCAGCTCCGACGGACAGGGCTATGGCTACACCTTC

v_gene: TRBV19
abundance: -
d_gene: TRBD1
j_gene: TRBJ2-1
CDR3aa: CASGTGYNEQFF
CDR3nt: TGTGCCAGTGGGACAGGGTACAATGAGCAGTTCTTC

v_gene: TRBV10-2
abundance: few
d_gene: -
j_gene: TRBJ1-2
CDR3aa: CASSDTGIYGYTF
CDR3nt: TGCGCCAGCAGTGATACAGGGATCTATGGCTACACCTTC

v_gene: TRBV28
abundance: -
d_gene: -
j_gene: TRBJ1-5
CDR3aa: CASSLTAFGQPQHF
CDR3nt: TGTGCCAGCAGTTTAACGGCATTCGGGCAGCCCCAGCATTTT

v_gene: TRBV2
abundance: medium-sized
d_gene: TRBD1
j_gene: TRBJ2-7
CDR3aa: CASGRGPSIYEQYF
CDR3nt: TGTGCCAGCGGCAGGGGGCCATCCATCTACGAGCAGTACTTC

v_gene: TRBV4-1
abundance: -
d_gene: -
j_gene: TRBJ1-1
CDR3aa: CASSQKGGAWSQAFF
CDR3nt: TGCGCCAGCAGCCAAAAGGGAGGGGCTTGGTCCCAGGCTTTCTTT

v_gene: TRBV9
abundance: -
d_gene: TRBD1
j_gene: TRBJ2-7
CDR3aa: CASSVAGDRGSYEQYF
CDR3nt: TGTGCCAGCAGCGTAGCGGGGGACAGGGGCTCCTACGAGCAGTACTTC

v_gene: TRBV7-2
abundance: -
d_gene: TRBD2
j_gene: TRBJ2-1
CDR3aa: CASSSPGLAGGNEQFF
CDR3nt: TGTGCCAGCAGTTCCCCGGGACTAGCGGGAGGGAACGAGCAGTTCTTC

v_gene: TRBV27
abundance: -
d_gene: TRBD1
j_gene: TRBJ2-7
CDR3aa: CASSLWGQGPDEQYF
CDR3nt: TGTGCCAGCAGTTTGTGGGGACAGGGGCCGGACGAGCAGTACTTC

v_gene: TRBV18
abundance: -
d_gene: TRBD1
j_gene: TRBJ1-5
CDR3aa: CASSPDREFGNQPQHF
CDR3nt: TGTGCCAGCTCACCAGACAGGGAGTTCGGCAATCAGCCCCAGCATTTT

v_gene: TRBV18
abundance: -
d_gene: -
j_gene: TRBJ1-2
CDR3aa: CASSPPGGYGYTF
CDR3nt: TGTGCCAGCTCACCTCCGGGGGGCTATGGCTACACCTTC

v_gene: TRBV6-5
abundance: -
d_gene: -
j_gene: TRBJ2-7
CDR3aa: CASSHVREEQYF
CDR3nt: TGTGCCAGCAGTCATGTCCGCGAAGAGCAGTACTTC

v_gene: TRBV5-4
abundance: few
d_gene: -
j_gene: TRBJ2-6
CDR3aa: CASSPAGLSGANVLTF
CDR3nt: TGTGCCAGCAGCCCGGCAGGCCTCTCTGGGGCCAACGTCCTGACTTTC

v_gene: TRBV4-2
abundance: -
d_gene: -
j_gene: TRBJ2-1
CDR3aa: CASSQDSGEQFF
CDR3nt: TGTGCCAGCAGCCAAGATTCGGGTGAGCAGTTCTTC

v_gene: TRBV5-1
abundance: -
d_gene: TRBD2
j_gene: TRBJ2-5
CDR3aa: CASSLSGGQETQYF
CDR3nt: TGCGCCAGCAGCTTGTCGGGGGGCCAAGAGACCCAGTACTTC

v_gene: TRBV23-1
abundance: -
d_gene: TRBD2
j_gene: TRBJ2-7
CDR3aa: CASSDLERGFSYEQYF
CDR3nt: TGCGCCAGCAGTGACCTAGAGCGGGGGTTCTCCTACGAGCAGTACTTC

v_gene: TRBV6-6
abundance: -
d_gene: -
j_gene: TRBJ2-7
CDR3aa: CASSYSGVGPRHEQYF
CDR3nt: TGTGCCAGCAGTTACTCGGGTGTGGGGCCACGACACGAGCAGTACTTC

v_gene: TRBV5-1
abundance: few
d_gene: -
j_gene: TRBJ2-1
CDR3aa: CASSSTGNHNEQFF
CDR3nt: TGCGCCAGCAGCTCGACGGGGAACCACAATGAGCAGTTCTTC

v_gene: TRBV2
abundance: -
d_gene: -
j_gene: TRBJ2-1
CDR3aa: CASGTKPYNEQFF
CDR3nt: TGTGCCAGCGGGACAAAACCCTACAATGAGCAGTTCTTC

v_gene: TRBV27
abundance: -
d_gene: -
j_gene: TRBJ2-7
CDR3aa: CASSSAYEQYF
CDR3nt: TGTGCCAGCAGTTCAGCCTACGAGCAGTACTTC

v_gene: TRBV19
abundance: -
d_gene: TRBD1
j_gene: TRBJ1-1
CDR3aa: CASSILGQSNTEAFF
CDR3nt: TGTGCCAGTAGTATATTGGGACAGTCGAACACTGAAGCTTTCTTT

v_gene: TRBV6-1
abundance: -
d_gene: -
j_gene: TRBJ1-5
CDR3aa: CASSDGGGSNQPQHF
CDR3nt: TGTGCCAGCAGTGACGGGGGAGGGAGCAATCAGCCCCAGCATTTT

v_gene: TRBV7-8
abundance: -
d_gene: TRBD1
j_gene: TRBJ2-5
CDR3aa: CASSQPRQGDPLQETQYF
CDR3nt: TGTGCCAGCAGCCAACCCAGACAGGGAGACCCCCTCCAAGAGACCCAGTACTTC

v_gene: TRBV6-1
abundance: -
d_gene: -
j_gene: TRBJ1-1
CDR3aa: CASRSDTEAFF
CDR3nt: TGTGCCAGCCGGAGCGACACTGAAGCTTTCTTT

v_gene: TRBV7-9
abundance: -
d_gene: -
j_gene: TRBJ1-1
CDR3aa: CASSFWRAEAFF
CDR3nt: TGTGCCAGCAGCTTTTGGAGGGCTGAAGCTTTCTTT

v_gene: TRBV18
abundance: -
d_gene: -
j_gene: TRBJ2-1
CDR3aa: CASSQQGNEQFF
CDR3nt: TGTGCCAGCTCACAACAGGGAAATGAGCAGTTCTTC

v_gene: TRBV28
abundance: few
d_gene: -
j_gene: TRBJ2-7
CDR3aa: CASTTGRGYEQYF
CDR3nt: TGTGCCAGCACGACCGGACGGGGGTACGAGCAGTACTTC

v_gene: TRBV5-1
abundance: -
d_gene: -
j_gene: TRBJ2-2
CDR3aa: CASSLVSGNGELFF
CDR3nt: TGCGCCAGCAGCTTGGTTTCGGGTAACGGGGAGCTGTTTTTT

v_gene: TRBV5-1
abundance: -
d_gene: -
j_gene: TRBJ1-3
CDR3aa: CASSNSNTIYF
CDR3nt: TGCGCCAGCAGCAACTCTAACACCATATATTTT

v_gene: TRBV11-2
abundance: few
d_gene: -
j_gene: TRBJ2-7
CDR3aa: CASSLDTGSSYEQYF
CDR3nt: TGTGCCAGCAGCTTAGACACAGGGAGCTCCTACGAGCAGTACTTC

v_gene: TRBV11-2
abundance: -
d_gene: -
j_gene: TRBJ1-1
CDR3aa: CASSNPRSNTEAFF
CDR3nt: TGTGCCAGCAGCAACCCCCGGTCGAACACTGAAGCTTTCTTT

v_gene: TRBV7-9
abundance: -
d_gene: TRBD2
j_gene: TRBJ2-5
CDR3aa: CASSWAGDRPQYF
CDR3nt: TGTGCCAGCAGCTGGGCGGGGGACCGGCCCCAGTACTTC

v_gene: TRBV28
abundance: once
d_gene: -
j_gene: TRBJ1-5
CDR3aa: CASSLDRHNQPQHF
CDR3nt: TGTGCCAGCAGTCTAGACAGGCACAATCAGCCCCAGCACTTT

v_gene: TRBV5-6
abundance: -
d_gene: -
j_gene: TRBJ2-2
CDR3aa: CASSLAAGLLTGELFF
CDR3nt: TGTGCCAGCAGCTTGGCGGCGGGATTGTTGACCGGGGAGCTGTTTTTT

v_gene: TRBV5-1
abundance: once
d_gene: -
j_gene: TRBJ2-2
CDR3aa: CASSLGGLNTGELFF
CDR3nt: TGCGCCAGCAGCTTGGGAGGTTTGAACACCGGGGAGCTGTTTTTT

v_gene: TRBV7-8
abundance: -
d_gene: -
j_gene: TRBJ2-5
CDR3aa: CASAPTARETQYF
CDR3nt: TGTGCCAGCGCCCCGACGGCCAGGGAGACCCAGTACTTC

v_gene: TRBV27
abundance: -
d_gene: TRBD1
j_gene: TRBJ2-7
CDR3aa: CASSSGTGPVF
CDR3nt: TGTGCCAGCAGTTCGGGGACAGGTCCGGTCTTC

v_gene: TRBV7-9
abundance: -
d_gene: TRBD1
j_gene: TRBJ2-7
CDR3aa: CSSTPSGQGRDEQYF
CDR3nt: TGTTCCAGCACCCCTTCGGGACAGGGGAGAGACGAGCAGTACTTC

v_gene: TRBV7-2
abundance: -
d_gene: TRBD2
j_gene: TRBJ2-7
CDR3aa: CASSLVRIGGSSYEQYF
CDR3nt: TGTGCCAGCAGCTTAGTAAGGATAGGCGGGAGCTCCTACGAGCAGTACTTC

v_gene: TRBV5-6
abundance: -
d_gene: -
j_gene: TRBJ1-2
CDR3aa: CASSRGDRNGYTF
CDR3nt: TGTGCCAGCAGCCGAGGAGACAGGAATGGCTACACCTTC

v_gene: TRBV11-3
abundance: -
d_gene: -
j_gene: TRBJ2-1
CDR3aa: CASRGNAGEQFF
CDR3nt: TGTGCCAGCAGGGGGAATGCGGGGGAGCAGTTCTTC

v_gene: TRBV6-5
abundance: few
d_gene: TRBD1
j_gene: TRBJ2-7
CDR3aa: CASRPGTVYEQYF
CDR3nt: TGTGCCAGCAGACCCGGGACAGTCTACGAGCAGTACTTC

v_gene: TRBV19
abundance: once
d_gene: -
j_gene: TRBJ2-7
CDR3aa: CASSNGQGYYEQYF
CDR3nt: TGTGCCAGTTCCAACGGGCAGGGGTACTACGAGCAGTACTTC

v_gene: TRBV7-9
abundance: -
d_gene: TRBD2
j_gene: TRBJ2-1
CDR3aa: CASSPVTLAAVYNEQFF
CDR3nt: TGTGCCAGCAGCCCAGTGACACTAGCGGCCGTATACAATGAGCAGTTCTTC

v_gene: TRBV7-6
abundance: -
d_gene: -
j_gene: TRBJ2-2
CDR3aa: CASSLKGARAGELFF
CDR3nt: TGTGCCAGCAGCTTAAAAGGGGCCCGAGCCGGAGAGCTGTTTTTT

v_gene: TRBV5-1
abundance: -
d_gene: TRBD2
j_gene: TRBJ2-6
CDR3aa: CASSYWEGPNVLTF
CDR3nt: TGCGCCAGCAGCTACTGGGAGGGACCCAACGTCCTGACTTTC

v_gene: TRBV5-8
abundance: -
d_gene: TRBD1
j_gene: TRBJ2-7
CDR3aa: CASSRGQGYEQYF
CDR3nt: TGTGCCAGCAGCCGGGGACAGGGCTACGAGCAGTACTTC

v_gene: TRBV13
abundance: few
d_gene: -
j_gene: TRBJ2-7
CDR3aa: CASSQAPLSSYEQYF
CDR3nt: TGTGCCAGCAGCCAAGCCCCTTTAAGCTCCTACGAGCAGTACTTC